The 32 T cell receptor beta chains reported below all come from one sample, sequenced in a study of cytomegalovirus exposure and HLA in healthy donors. A multiplex PCR was run with 60 Vbeta primers and 13 Jbeta primers. TCRdb's table, derived via immunoSEQ multiplex PCR, lists solely in-frame clones and lacks some. The data show over 50,000 clones, more than 60% seen once. Source material: PBMCs. The receptors originated from a man between 50 and 59 years old in good health and CMV-seropositive.

The chain combines TRBV5-8 with TRBJ2-7; D not resolved. The CDR3 extends over 18 amino acids. V was shortened by 3 bases and J by 3 bases, with 25 bases between the two germline ends. CDR1 SGHTS and CDR2 YDEGEE come from the germline V gene. For the CDR3, the DNA is TGTGCCAGCAGCTCCAAGAGGAGACGTCCCGGCCTCCGCTACGAGCAGTACTTC. Amino acids: CASSSKRRRPGLRYEQYF. Full variable domain (remainder filled in from reference TRBV5-8 and TRBJ2-7): EAGVTQSPTHLIKTRGQQATLRCSPISGHTSVYWYQQALGLGLQFLLWYDEGEERNRGNFPPRFSGRQFPNYSSELNVNALELEDSALYLCASSSKRRRPGLRYEQYFGPGTRLTVT.

This rearrangement joins TRBV7-9 to TRBJ1-2, with TRBD1 matching over 9 bases. The CDR3 spans 15 residues. The junction had 9 bases not matched to a gene; V was cut back by 2 bases and J by 8 bases. The germline V gene has CDR1 SEHNR and CDR2 FQNEAQ (reference sequence). CDR3 coding DNA: TGTGCCAGCAGCTTAACCCTTGGGACAGGGAAAGGCTACACCTTC. Its translation is CASSLTLGTGKGYTF.

V usage is TRBV7-9 and J usage is TRBJ2-4; TRBD1 aligns across 7 bases. The CDR3 has 18 amino acids. J lost 5 bases, V lost 0 bases, and 13 bases had no gene match. The germline V gene has CDR1 SEHNR and CDR2 FQNEAQ (reference sequence). CDR3 DNA: TGTGCCAGCAGCTTAGCCCCAGGGGGATTCAATAGGCAAAACATTCAGTACTTC. Translating it yields CASSLAPGGFNRQNIQYF.

The chain combines TRBV2 with TRBJ2-7; 13 bases align to TRBD2. Looked up from germline, CDR1 is SNHLY and CDR2 is FYNNEI. This CDR3 spans 14 amino acids. Trimming at V came to 7 bases and at J to 6 bases, leaving 6 bases not matched to a gene. CDR3 nucleotide sequence: TGTGCCAGCATAACTAGCGGGAGGGTAGGCGAGCAGTACTTC. This gives the protein CASITSGRVGEQYF.

This chain connects TRBV28 to TRBJ2-3, with 9 bases aligning to TRBD2. This CDR3 spans 18 amino acids. V shed 10 bases, J shed 2 bases, and the junction held 19 bases outside the gene matches. In germline, CDR1 is MDHEN, CDR2 SYDVKM. The CDR3 here is CAISSPDSGRASTDTQYF. The CDR3 nucleotides read TGTGCCATCAGCTCCCCAGATAGCGGGAGAGCTTCCACAGATACGCAGTATTTT.

The gene calls are TRBV4-3 and TRBJ2-2; D may be TRBD1 (6 bases). Germline lookup yields CDR1 LGHNA and CDR2 YSLEER. There are 14 residues in the CDR3. Trimming removed 0 bases at V and 8 bases at J, with 10 bases between. CDR3 sequence: CASSQEGDKGELFF. The CDR3, as DNA: TGCGCCAGCAGCCAAGAGGGGGACAAAGGGGAGCTGTTTTTT.

As for this clone: Other DNA sequences of this sample code for an identical CDR3. This chain joins TRBV6-5 and TRBJ2-2; 9 nucleotides line up with TRBD1. CDR3 length: 15 amino acids. Germline V lookup: CDR1 MNHEY, CDR2 SVGAGI. V was clipped by 2 bases and J by 4 bases; unmatched bases: 2. The CDR3 DNA sequence: TGTGCCAGCAGTTACGACAGGGGGGGCACCGGGGAGCTGTTTTTT. Residues: CASSYDRGGTGELFF.

This chain joins TRBV7-3 and TRBJ1-2, with D possibly matching TRBD1 (5 bases). The CDR3 length is 12 residues. The germline V and J ends were trimmed by 11 bases and 8 bases, with 18 bases remaining between them. Germline lookup yields CDR1 SGHTA and CDR2 FQGTGA. CDR3 coding DNA: TGTGCCCCCCCCGGGGGACTGGGCGGCTACACCTTC. Translating gives CAPPGGLGGYTF.

This clone was found once. The gene calls are TRBV27 and TRBJ2-1; perhaps TRBD2 as D (5 bases). Germline-derived CDR1 and CDR2 are MNHEY and SMNVEV (reference sequence). Between the trimmed V and J ends, which lost 5 bases and 8 bases, there was a span of 22 bases. The CDR3 sequence is 16 residues long. The CDR3, as DNA: TGTGCCAGCAGTCCCGGGCTAGCAGCCTCTATGGATGAGCAGTTCTTC. It encodes CASSPGLAASMDEQFF.

The rearrangement links TRBV28 to TRBJ2-7, with 10 bases matching TRBD2. Germline V lookup: CDR1 MDHEN, CDR2 SYDVKM. This CDR3 is 14 amino acids long. V lost 5 bases to trimming and J lost 4 bases; unmatched junction nucleotides: 5. CDR3 sequence (DNA): TGTGCCAGCAGTCGAGCGGGAGGGCGGTACGAGCAGTACTTC. Translation: CASSRAGGRYEQYF. Looking up the rest from reference TRBV28 and TRBJ2-7 gives the full variable domain: DVKVTQSSRYLVKRTGEKVFLECVQDMDHENMFWYRQDPGLGLRLIYFSYDVKMKEKGDIPEGYSVSREKKERFSLILESASTNQTSMYLCASSRAGGRYEQYFGPGTRLTVT.

This chain links TRBV5-4 with TRBJ2-5; 10 nucleotides match TRBD1. This CDR3 is 16 amino acids long. Germline CDR1 reads SGHNT; CDR2 reads YYREEE (reference sequence). J lost 7 bases, V lost 0 bases, and 9 bases had no gene match. The CDR3 loop is CASSLGRQGASGTQYF. In DNA form, the CDR3 reads TGTGCCAGCAGCTTGGGGCGACAGGGGGCTTCGGGGACCCAGTACTTC.

The chain employs TRBV6-1 and TRBJ2-3, with D possibly being TRBD2 (5 bases). Germline V CDR1 and CDR2: MNHNS, SASEGT. Trimming stripped 7 bases from V and 3 bases from J, with 17 bases between. The CDR3 sequence is 15 residues long. The CDR3 here is CASTDPKRTTDTQYF. As DNA, the CDR3 is TGTGCCAGCACGGACCCTAAGCGGACTACAGATACGCAGTATTTT.

This chain connects TRBV6-1 to TRBJ2-3; 12 bases are a match to TRBD2. CDR1 MNHNS and CDR2 SASEGT come from the germline V gene. This CDR3 is 18 amino acids long. V gave up 3 bases and J gave up 3 bases; unmatched junction bases: 10. DNA for the CDR3: TGTGCCAGCAGTGAGGAGTCTAGCGGGAGGGCCGGGACAGATACGCAGTATTTT. Amino acids: CASSEESSGRAGTDTQYF.

In its sample, this clone was seen a few times. The chain is built from TRBV21-1 and TRBJ2-1; the table's D gene call, TRBD2, was not cross checked with the DNA. TRBV21-1 represents a pseudogene. This CDR3 comprises 16 residues. CDR3 DNA: TGTGCCAGCAGCAAAGAGGGGCGGGGGGGTAGTAATGAGCAGTTCTTC. Translation: CASSKEGRGGSNEQFF.

Comment on this clone: A far larger clone is a single base away, which makes a read error likely. This same CDR3 is encoded by further DNA sequences in the sample. V gene TRBV4-3 combines with J gene TRBJ2-1, with D unclear. Per the germline V gene, CDR1 is LGHNA and CDR2 is YSLEER. The CDR3 runs 17 residues. The chain's CDR3 is CAISQDMIVLIYNEQFF. The CDR3 DNA is TGCGCCATCAGCCAAGATATGATCGTACTCATATACAATGAGCAGTTCTTC.

This chain joins TRBV29-1 and TRBJ2-7, with 7 bases matching TRBD1. The CDR3 sequence is 12 residues long. Unmatched junction bases numbered 4, after V lost 5 bases and J lost 3 bases. Germline V gene data show CDR1 as SQVTM and CDR2 as ANQGSEA. CDR3 protein: CSVSDRDYEQYF. The CDR3 DNA follows: TGCAGCGTTTCAGACAGGGACTACGAGCAGTACTTC.

The chain links TRBV5-1 to TRBJ2-1; 9 nucleotides match TRBD1. Losses at the gene ends were 3 bases for V and 4 bases for J; bases not matched to a gene: 5. The CDR3 sequence is 15 residues long. Germline loops: CDR1 SGHRS, CDR2 YFSETQ. The CDR3 coding sequence is TGCGCCAGCAGCTCCTCCGGGACAGGGTACAATGAGCAGTTCTTC. The encoded protein is CASSSSGTGYNEQFF.

The chain joins TRBV2 to TRBJ1-2; no firm D call. Trimming pared 5 bases from V and 4 bases from J, leaving 8 bases between. CDR1 SNHLY and CDR2 FYNNEI come from the germline V gene. The CDR3 contains 12 residues. CDR3 DNA: TGTGCCAGCAGTACCGGGATCTATGGCTACACCTTC. Amino acids: CASSTGIYGYTF.

This chain connects TRBV11-3 to TRBJ2-3; weak D call: TRBD2 (6 bases). V lost 5 bases, J lost 2 bases, and 17 bases lay in between. The CDR3 has 16 amino acids. The germline gives CDR1 SGHNT, CDR2 YENEEA. The CDR3 reads CASSPGTSTDTDTQYF. CDR3 coding DNA: TGTGCCAGCAGCCCAGGGACTTCCACCGACACAGATACGCAGTATTTT.

This clone has just one count. This chain joins TRBV4-3 and TRBJ2-1; TRBD2 is a possible D gene (6 bases). The V end lost 3 bases, the J end lost 0 bases, and 9 bases lay between the germline ends. The germline V gene encodes CDR1 LGHNA and CDR2 YSLEER. CDR3 length: 15 residues. The CDR3 bases are TGCGCCAGCAGCCACGGGGGTAGCTCCTACAATGAGCAGTTCTTC. It is translated as CASSHGGSSYNEQFF.

The chain employs TRBV5-1 and TRBJ1-4, with a tentative D call TRBD1 (5 bases). Trimming stripped 4 bases from V and 4 bases from J, with 14 bases between. Germline-derived CDR1 and CDR2 are SGHRS and YFSETQ. The CDR3 is made up of 15 amino acids. The CDR3 here is CASSVTGVSNEKLFF. The CDR3 DNA is TGCGCCAGCAGCGTTACAGGAGTTAGTAATGAAAAACTGTTTTTT.

J is TRBJ2-7 and V is TRBV10-2; D might be TRBD2 (7 bases). The CDR3 extends over 14 amino acids. From germline, CDR1 is WSHSY and CDR2 SAAADI. V was clipped by 8 bases and J by 0 bases, with 14 bases between them. The chain's CDR3 is CASRGGGSSYEQYF. CDR3 nucleotide sequence: TGCGCCAGCCGGGGAGGGGGGAGCTCCTACGAGCAGTACTTC.

The chain links TRBV5-5 to TRBJ1-6, with TRBD1 as a possible D gene (6 bases). Per germline, CDR1 SGHKS and CDR2 YYEKEE (reference sequence). The CDR3 contains 15 residues. Trimming removed 4 bases at V and 3 bases at J, with 11 bases between. CDR3 nucleotide sequence: TGTGCCAGCAGCCAAGGGGGTGGCTATAATTCACCCCTCCACTTT. Residues: CASSQGGGYNSPLHF.

This sequence joins TRBV18 and TRBJ2-7, with 12 bases aligning to TRBD2. Trimming took 3 bases from V and 5 from J; bases not matched to a gene: 8. Germline loops: CDR1 KGHSH, CDR2 LQKENI. This CDR3 region has 16 residues. CDR3 sequence reads: CASSPQTSGRKDEQYF. CDR3 coding DNA: TGTGCCAGCTCACCCCAGACTAGCGGGAGAAAGGACGAGCAGTACTTC.

This chain links TRBV2 with TRBJ1-3, with D tentatively TRBD1 (6 bases). The V and J ends lost 6 bases and 4 bases respectively, with 10 bases between them. This CDR3 is built from 13 residues. CDR1 and CDR2 (germline): SNHLY, FYNNEI. The DNA for the CDR3 is TGTGCCAGCAGGGGGACAACGGGAAACACCATATATTTT. This translates into CASRGTTGNTIYF.

V gene TRBV19 combines with J gene TRBJ1-1; D may be TRBD1 (6 bases). Germline V lookup: CDR1 LNHDA, CDR2 SQIVND (reference sequence). This CDR3 has 13 amino acids. Deletions cut 8 bases from V and 5 bases from J, with 15 bases between. The CDR3, as DNA: TGTGCCAGTTCTAGGGGGGGCACGACTGAAGCTTTCTTT. As protein: CASSRGGTTEAFF.

The chain couples TRBV5-1 to TRBJ2-5; 8 nucleotides line up with TRBD1. Germline V CDR1 and CDR2: SGHRS, YFSETQ. The CDR3 is 15 amino acids. After removal of 0 bases from V and 2 bases from J, the junction contained 3 bases not matched to a gene. Here the CDR3 DNA reads TGCGCCAGCAGCTTGGAAACAGGGGGTCAAGAGACCCAGTACTTC. Translated: CASSLETGGQETQYF.

This clone was picked up a small number of times. The rearrangement links TRBV6-6 to TRBJ1-3; TRBD1 might be the D (6 bases). Germline V gene lookup returns CDR1 MNHNY and CDR2 SVGAGI (reference sequence). V dropped 10 bases and J dropped 0 bases, with 16 bases sitting between them. The CDR3 sequence is 15 residues long. CDR3 sequence: CATRPDRSSGNTIYF. CDR3 in DNA: TGTGCCACCAGGCCTGACAGGAGCTCTGGAAACACCATATATTTT.

This clone has only one observation. V gene TRBV6-1 combines with J gene TRBJ2-2; D unclear. Per germline, CDR1 MNHNS and CDR2 SASEGT. V shed 4 bases and J shed 6 bases, with 9 bases lying between them. The CDR3 spans 13 residues. The CDR3 protein is CASSVTYAGELFF. For the CDR3, the DNA is TGTGCCAGCAGTGTAACATATGCCGGGGAGCTGTTTTTT.

This clone occurred once. The V and J genes are TRBV10-3 and TRBJ2-1; 8 positions match TRBD2. CDR1 is ENHRY, CDR2 SYGVKD, per germline. Trimming cost V 6 bases and J 10 bases; bases outside gene matches: 5. The CDR3 runs 12 residues. In DNA form, the CDR3 reads TGTGCCATCAGCGGGGGGGCCCACGAGCAGTTCTTC. Translating gives CAISGGAHEQFF.

There are a few counts of this clone. Compared with germline, one end of the junction differs, possibly owing to a read error. Other DNA variants within this sample encode the same CDR3. The gene calls are TRBV4-3 and TRBJ2-1; D is undetermined. The length of the CDR3 is 17 residues. CDR1 and CDR2 (germline): LGHNA, YSLEER. The CDR3 spells CATSQDLIVLIYNEQFF. The CDR3 nucleotides are TGCGCCACCAGCCAAGATCTGATTGTACTCATCTACAATGAGCAGTTCTTC.

In its sample, this clone was seen once. The CDR3 loop is CASPWQGGNTQYF. In nucleotides, the CDR3 is TGTGCCTCCCCCTGGCAGGGTGGGAATACGCAGTATTTT. The J gene is TRBJ2-3, the V gene TRBV30, with TRBD1 as a possible D gene (5 bases). The CDR3 consists of 13 residues. The V end lost 7 bases, the J end lost 7 bases, and 18 bases lay between the germline ends. The V gene's germline CDR1 is GTSNPN and CDR2 SVGIG (reference sequence).